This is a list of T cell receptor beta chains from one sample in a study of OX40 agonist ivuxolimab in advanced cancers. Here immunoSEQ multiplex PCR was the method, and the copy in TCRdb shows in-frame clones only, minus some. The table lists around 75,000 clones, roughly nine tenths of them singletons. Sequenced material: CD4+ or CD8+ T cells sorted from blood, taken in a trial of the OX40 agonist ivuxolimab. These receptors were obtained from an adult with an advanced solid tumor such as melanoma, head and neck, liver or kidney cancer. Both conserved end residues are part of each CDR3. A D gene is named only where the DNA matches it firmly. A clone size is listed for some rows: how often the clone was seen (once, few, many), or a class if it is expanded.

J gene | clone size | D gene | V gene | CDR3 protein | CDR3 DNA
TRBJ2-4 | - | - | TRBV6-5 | CASRPDTAFYIQYF | TGTGCCAGCAGACCGGACACCGCCTTCTACATTCAGTACTTC
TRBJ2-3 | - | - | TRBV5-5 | CASSPDGSTDTQYF | TGTGCCAGCAGCCCCGACGGTAGCACAGATACGCAGTATTTT
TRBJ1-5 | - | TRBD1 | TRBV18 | CASSPWGQGRGSNQPQHF | TGTGCCAGCTCACCATGGGGACAGGGGAGGGGTAGCAATCAGCCCCAGCATTTT
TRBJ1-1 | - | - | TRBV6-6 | CASSYGWGQNTEAFF | TGTGCCAGCAGTTACGGGTGGGGCCAGAACACTGAAGCTTTCTTT
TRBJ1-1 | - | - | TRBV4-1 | CASSQVVGMTEAFF | TGCGCCAGCAGCCAAGTAGTGGGGATGACTGAAGCTTTCTTT
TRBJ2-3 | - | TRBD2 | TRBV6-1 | CASTGQREGSDTQYF | TGTGCCAGCACCGGCCAGCGGGAGGGCTCTGATACGCAGTATTTT
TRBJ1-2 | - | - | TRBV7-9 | CAAGGEFYGYTF | TGTGCCGCGGGGGGGGAATTCTATGGCTACACCTTC
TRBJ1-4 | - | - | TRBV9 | CASSPAPTTNEKLFF | TGTGCCAGCAGCCCTGCTCCGACAACTAATGAAAAACTGTTTTTT
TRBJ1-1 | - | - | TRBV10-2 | CASSESVARRMNTEAFF | TGCGCCAGCAGTGAGTCGGTGGCCCGAAGGATGAACACTGAAGCTTTCTTT
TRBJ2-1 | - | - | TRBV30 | CAWGAWGVYEQFF | TGTGCCTGGGGGGCATGGGGCGTTTATGAGCAGTTCTTC
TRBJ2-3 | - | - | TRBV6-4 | CASSEGTDTQYF | TGTGCCAGCAGTGAGGGCACAGATACGCAGTATTTT
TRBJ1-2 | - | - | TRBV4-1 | CASSQGDVRRDYGYTF | TGCGCCAGCAGCCAGGGGGACGTCCGGAGGGACTATGGCTACACCTTC
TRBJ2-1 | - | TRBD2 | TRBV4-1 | CASRQPTSGQRNEQFF | TGCGCCAGCAGGCAACCCACTAGCGGGCAGAGGAATGAGCAGTTCTTC
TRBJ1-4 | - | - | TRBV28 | CASSRWGSNEKLFF | TGTGCCAGCAGCCGCTGGGGATCTAATGAAAAACTGTTTTTT
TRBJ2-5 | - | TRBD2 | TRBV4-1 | CASSQGLAGTQETQYF | TGCGCCAGCAGCCAAGGTCTAGCGGGAACTCAAGAGACCCAGTACTTC
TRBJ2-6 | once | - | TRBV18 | CASREVTGANVLTF | TGTGCCAGCCGAGAGGTTACTGGGGCCAACGTCCTGACTTTC
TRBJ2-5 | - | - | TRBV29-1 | CSVVLAQETQYF | TGCAGCGTCGTCCTAGCGCAAGAGACCCAGTACTTC
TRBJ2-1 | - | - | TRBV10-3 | CAISPNRDEQFF | TGTGCCATCAGTCCTAATAGGGATGAGCAGTTCTTC
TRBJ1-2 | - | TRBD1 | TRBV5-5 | CASSRDRVGRDYGYTF | TGTGCCAGCAGCAGGGACAGGGTCGGTAGGGACTATGGCTACACCTTC
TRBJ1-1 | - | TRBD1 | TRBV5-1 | CASSFGQGVTEAFF | TGCGCCAGCAGCTTCGGGCAGGGGGTCACTGAAGCTTTCTTT
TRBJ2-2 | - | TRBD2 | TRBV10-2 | CASSESGGTGELFF | TGCGCCAGCAGTGAATCGGGGGGCACCGGGGAGCTGTTTTTT
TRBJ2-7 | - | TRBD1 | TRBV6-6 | CASSSTGTVAYEQYF | TGTGCCAGCAGTTCCACCGGGACAGTCGCCTACGAGCAGTACTTC
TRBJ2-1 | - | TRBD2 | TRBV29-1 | CSVGASGSRSEQFF | TGCAGCGTTGGGGCTAGCGGGAGCCGGAGTGAGCAGTTCTTC
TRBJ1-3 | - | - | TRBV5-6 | CASSRRSGNTIYF | TGTGCCAGCAGCCGACGATCAGGAAACACCATATATTTT
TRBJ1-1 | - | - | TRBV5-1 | CASSTGATGEAFF | TGCGCCAGCAGTACAGGCGCAACGGGAGAAGCTTTCTTT
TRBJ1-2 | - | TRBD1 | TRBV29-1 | CSAEGAAYGYTF | TGCAGCGCGGAGGGGGCAGCCTATGGCTACACCTTC
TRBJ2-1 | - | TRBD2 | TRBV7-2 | CASSLERGPYNEQFF | TGTGCCAGCAGCCTGGAGCGGGGACCGTACAATGAGCAGTTCTTC
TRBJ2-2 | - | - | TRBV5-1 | CASSLARGGRANTGELFF | TGCGCCAGCAGCTTGGCCAGGGGAGGGAGGGCGAACACCGGGGAGCTGTTTTTT
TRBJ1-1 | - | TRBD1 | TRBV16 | CASSQGTGGVGSTEAFF | TGTGCCAGCAGCCAAGGGACAGGGGGCGTGGGTAGCACTGAAGCTTTCTTT
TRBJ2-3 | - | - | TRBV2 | CASSWGFGGTDTQYF | TGTGCCAGCAGTTGGGGCTTCGGAGGCACAGATACGCAGTATTTT
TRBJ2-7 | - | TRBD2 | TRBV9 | CASSREGRDVEQYF | TGTGCCAGCAGTCGGGAGGGGCGGGACGTTGAGCAGTACTTC
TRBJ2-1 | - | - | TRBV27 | CASTPRLYSYNEQFF | TGTGCCAGCACCCCGAGGCTTTATTCCTACAATGAGCAGTTCTTC
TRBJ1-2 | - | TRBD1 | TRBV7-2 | CASSIGQGYGYTF | TGTGCCAGCAGCATTGGACAGGGCTATGGCTACACCTTC
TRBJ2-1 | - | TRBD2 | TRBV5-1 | CASSTQTSGGANEQFF | TGCGCCAGCAGCACACAGACTAGCGGGGGGGCCAATGAGCAGTTCTTC
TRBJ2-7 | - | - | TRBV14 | CASSRREGAQYF | TGTGCCAGCAGCCGAAGGGAAGGGGCCCAGTACTTC
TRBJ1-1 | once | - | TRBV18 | CASSPARMAGEAFF | TGTGCCAGCTCACCCGCTCGGATGGCCGGGGAAGCTTTCTTT
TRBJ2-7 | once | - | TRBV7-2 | CASGVQGIAYEQYF | TGTGCCAGCGGCGTACAGGGCATCGCCTACGAGCAGTACTTC
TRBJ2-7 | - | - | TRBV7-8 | CASSRGNEQYF | TGTGCCAGCAGCAGGGGAAACGAGCAGTACTTC
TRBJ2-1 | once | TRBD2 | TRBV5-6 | CASGAGVRNEQFF | TGTGCCAGCGGAGCGGGAGTCCGCAATGAGCAGTTCTTC
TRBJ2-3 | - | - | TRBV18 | CASSLRGADTQYF | TGTGCCAGCTCATTGAGGGGGGCAGATACGCAGTATTTT
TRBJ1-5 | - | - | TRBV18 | CASSPSGGQGSQPQHF | TGTGCCAGCTCACCAAGCGGGGGGCAGGGAAGTCAGCCCCAGCATTTT
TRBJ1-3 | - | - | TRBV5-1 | CASSSGLSGNTIYF | TGCGCCAGCAGCTCGGGACTCTCTGGAAACACCATATATTTT
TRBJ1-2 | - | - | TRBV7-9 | CASSPGEVYGYTF | TGTGCCAGCAGCCCAGGGGAGGTCTATGGCTACACCTTC
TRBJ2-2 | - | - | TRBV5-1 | CASSTWAGNTGELFF | TGCGCCAGCAGCACCTGGGCCGGAAACACCGGGGAGCTGTTTTTT
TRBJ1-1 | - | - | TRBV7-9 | CASSPPGGRMNTEAFF | TGTGCCAGCAGCCCACCGGGAGGGCGGATGAACACTGAAGCTTTCTTT
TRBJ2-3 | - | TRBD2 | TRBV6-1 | CASSEAGGGITDTQYF | TGTGCCAGCAGTGAAGCAGGCGGGGGAATCACAGATACGCAGTATTTT
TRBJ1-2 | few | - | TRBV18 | CASSRGHGYGYTF | TGTGCCAGCTCACGGGGGCATGGCTATGGCTACACCTTC
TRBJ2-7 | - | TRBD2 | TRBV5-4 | CASSTGGQGRNYEQYF | TGTGCCAGCAGCACGGGGGGGCAGGGGCGCAACTACGAGCAGTACTTC
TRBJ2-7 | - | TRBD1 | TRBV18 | CASSPKGQSREQYF | TGTGCCAGCTCACCTAAGGGACAGTCAAGAGAGCAGTACTTC
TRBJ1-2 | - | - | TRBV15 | CATSLRHPGEGGYTF | TGTGCCACCAGCTTGCGTCACCCCGGCGAGGGAGGCTACACCTTC
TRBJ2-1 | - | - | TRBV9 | CASSYYRGRDEQFF | TGTGCCAGCAGCTACTATCGGGGTCGGGATGAGCAGTTCTTC
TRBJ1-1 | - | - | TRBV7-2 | CASSSRTVEAFF | TGTGCCAGCAGCTCTCGGACAGTTGAAGCTTTCTTT
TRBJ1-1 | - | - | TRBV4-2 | CASSQEGRGGFF | TGTGCCAGCAGCCAAGAAGGCAGGGGTGGTTTCTTT
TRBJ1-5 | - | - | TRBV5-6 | CASSSGQPNQPQHF | TGTGCCAGCAGCTCCGGACAGCCCAATCAGCCCCAGCATTTT